These 28 T cell receptor beta chains came from one sample sequenced in a study of CD4 T cells in relation to SARS-CoV-2 and coronaviruses. Their recognized antigens are unknown. Generated by immunoSEQ multiplex PCR, the TCRdb table keeps only in-frame clones and is missing some. This table holds tens of thousands of clones, around 75% found once. CD4+ T cells from unexposed donors were obtained before the COVID-19 pandemic (2011-2018). CD4+ T cells were isolated from the cells after roughly 11 days of culture. The sample consisted of CD4+ T cells from PBMCs, cultured in vitro. The source is a human donor in good health.

This rearrangement joins TRBV13 to TRBJ2-1; D unclear. Germline CDR1 and CDR2: PRHDT and FYEKMQ (reference sequence). This CDR3 contains 14 residues. V lost 3 bases to trimming and J lost 8 bases, with 14 bases between them. CDR3 DNA sequence: TGTGCCAGCAGCTTTGTCTCCATCCCACATGAGCAGTTCTTC. Protein product: CASSFVSIPHEQFF.

This chain links TRBV19 with TRBJ2-1; D gene unclear. The V gene's germline CDR1 is LNHDA and CDR2 SQIVND (reference sequence). V was clipped by 5 bases and J by 10 bases, with 18 bases between them. CDR3 length: 14 amino acids. CDR3 in amino acids: CASSAAELLREQFF. Written as DNA, the CDR3 is TGTGCCAGTAGTGCCGCTGAGCTACTGAGAGAGCAGTTCTTC. The full variable domain, completed using reference TRBV19 and TRBJ2-1, is DGGITQSPKYLFRKEGQNVTLSCEQNLNHDAMYWYRQDPGQGLRLIYYSQIVNDFQKGDIAEGYSVSREKKESFPLTVTSAQKNPTAFYLCASSAAELLREQFFGPGTRLTVL.

This clone appeared a single time. This chain connects TRBV2 to TRBJ1-2; D is ambiguous. Trimming took 6 bases from V and 2 from J, leaving 7 bases between them. CDR1 and CDR2 (germline): SNHLY, FYNNEI. CDR3 length: 12 residues. The CDR3 sequence is CASRQANYGYTF. The CDR3, as DNA: TGTGCCAGCAGGCAGGCCAACTATGGCTACACCTTC.

The rearrangement joins TRBV21-1 to TRBJ2-1. TRBV21-1 is shown as a pseudogene. The CDR3 runs to 16 residues. CDR3 DNA sequence: TGTGCCAGCAGCTCCCCGCCGCTGATACCACACAATGAGCAGTTCTTC. This sequence encodes CASSSPPLIPHNEQFF.

The J gene is TRBJ2-7, the V gene TRBV6-1; D could derive from TRBD1 or TRBD2 (5 bases each). The V gene's germline CDR1 is MNHNS and CDR2 SASEGT. Deletions cut 0 bases from V and 6 bases from J, with 9 bases between. The CDR3 is made up of 13 amino acids. The CDR3, as DNA: TGTGCCAGCAGTGAAGCTGGGGCGGGCGAGCAGTACTTC. Translation gives CASSEAGAGEQYF.

The V gene is TRBV18, the J gene TRBJ2-1, with D perhaps matching TRBD2 (7 bases). CDR3 size: 15 residues. Germline loops: CDR1 KGHSH, CDR2 LQKENI. The germline V and J ends were trimmed by 0 bases and 6 bases, with 12 bases remaining between them. The CDR3 DNA reads TGTGCCAGCTCACCACCGGGAGGGGGACGCAATGAGCAGTTCTTC. It codes for CASSPPGGGRNEQFF.

V and J are TRBV18 and TRBJ1-6; possibly TRBD1 for D (5 bases). The ends were cut back, 1 base at V and 7 bases at J, with 8 bases in the middle. Looked up from germline, CDR1 is KGHSH and CDR2 is LQKENI. The CDR3 is 14 residues long. Written as DNA, the CDR3 is TGTGCCAGCTCACCACAGGACAAGAATTCACCCCTCCACTTT. The encoded protein is CASSPQDKNSPLHF. Full variable domain (missing parts from reference TRBV18 and TRBJ1-6): NAGVMQNPRHLVRRRGQEARLRCSPMKGHSHVYWYRQLPEEGLKFMVYLQKENIIDESGMPKERFSAEFPKEGPSILRIQQVVRGDSAAYFCASSPQDKNSPLHFGNGTRLTVT.

The chain employs TRBV29-1 and TRBJ2-7, with 13 nucleotides matching TRBD2. The CDR3 is 15 amino acids. The V segment lost 6 bases and the J segment 6 bases; nucleotides outside the gene matches: 11. From germline, CDR1 is SQVTM and CDR2 ANQGSEA. CDR3 loop: CSVGVWTSGRIEQYF. CDR3 nucleotides: TGCAGCGTCGGGGTATGGACTAGCGGGAGAATCGAGCAGTACTTC.

Concerning this clone itself: Different DNA sequences within this sample yield the same CDR3. The rearrangement links TRBV5-1 to TRBJ1-1; the match to TRBD1 covers 8 bases. Germline CDR1 is SGHRS and CDR2 is YFSETQ. The length of the CDR3 is 14 residues. J gave up 4 bases and V 0 bases, and 2 bases lay outside the gene matches. As DNA, the CDR3 is TGCGCCAGCAGCTTGGCAGGGGGCGGCACTGAAGCTTTCTTT. Its translation is CASSLAGGGTEAFF. The entire variable domain, with the rest obtained from reference TRBV5-1 and TRBJ1-1, is as follows: KAGVTQTPRYLIKTRGQQVTLSCSPISGHRSVSWYQQTPGQGLQFLFEYFSETQRNKGNFPGRFSGRQFSNSRSEMNVSTLELGDSALYLCASSLAGGGTEAFFGQGTRLTVV.

This sequence joins TRBV3-1 (or the pseudogene TRBV3-2) and TRBJ2-1; D gene ambiguous. The CDR3 runs 14 residues. The V end was cut by 0 bases, the J end by 3 bases, with 6 bases between. Germline V gives CDR1 LGHDT, CDR2 YNNKEL (reference sequence). Here the CDR3 DNA reads TGTGCCAGCAGCCAAGACACAGTCTACAATGAGCAGTTCTTC. As protein: CASSQDTVYNEQFF.

This clone showed up just a few times. V gene TRBV28 combines with J gene TRBJ1-5; D possibly corresponds to TRBD1 (6 bases). CDR3 size: 15 residues. Germline CDR1 MDHEN, CDR2 SYDVKM. V was cut by 4 bases and J by 1 base, with 11 bases left in between. The DNA of the CDR3 is TGTGCCAGCAGTTCAGGGGTGAGAAGCAATCAGCCCCAGCATTTT. Amino acids: CASSSGVRSNQPQHF.

The rearrangement uses TRBV7-9 and TRBJ1-1, with a possible D match to TRBD1 (6 bases). CDR1 is SEHNR, CDR2 FQNEAQ, per germline (reference sequence). V was clipped by 5 bases and J by 5 bases, with 18 bases between them. The CDR3 totals 15 residues. As DNA, the CDR3 is TGTGCCAGCAGCCCACGGACAGCAGGGAGGACTGAAGCTTTCTTT. Protein product: CASSPRTAGRTEAFF. Looking up the rest from reference TRBV7-9 and TRBJ1-1 gives the full variable domain: DTGVSQNPRHKITKRGQNVTFRCDPISEHNRLYWYRQTLGQGPEFLTYFQNEAQLEKSRLLSDRFSAERPKGSFSTLEIQRTEQGDSAMYLCASSPRTAGRTEAFFGQGTRLTVV.

The CDR3 nucleotides are TGTGCCAGCACCTCGGGACAGGTCCTCCGTAATTCACCCCTCCACTTT. Protein product: CASTSGQVLRNSPLHF. This chain uses TRBV6-6 with TRBJ1-6, with 8 bases lining up with TRBD1. This CDR3 comprises 16 residues. The V gene end was trimmed by 7 bases and the J gene end by 6 bases; junction bases not matched to a gene: 11. Germline values: CDR1 MNHNY, CDR2 SVGAGI (reference sequence).

CDR3 DNA: TGTGCCAGCAGTTACGGAGGACTAGCGAGTGAGCAGTTCTTC. Its protein is CASSYGGLASEQFF. The V and J genes are TRBV6-5 and TRBJ2-1; the match to TRBD2 covers 9 bases. CDR3 length equals 14 residues. The junction had 5 bases not matched to a gene; V was cut back by 2 bases and J by 9 bases. Germline lookup yields CDR1 MNHEY and CDR2 SVGAGI.

V is TRBV28 and J is TRBJ2-5; D is possibly TRBD2 (6 bases). The CDR3 is 16 amino acids. Deletions cut 2 bases from V and 3 bases from J, with 16 bases between. Germline V lookup: CDR1 MDHEN, CDR2 SYDVKM. This chain's CDR3 is CASSLSYGSGEETQYF. For the CDR3, the DNA is TGTGCCAGCAGTTTAAGTTACGGGTCGGGAGAAGAGACCCAGTACTTC. Variable domain in full (rest from reference TRBV28 and TRBJ2-5): DVKVTQSSRYLVKRTGEKVFLECVQDMDHENMFWYRQDPGLGLRLIYFSYDVKMKEKGDIPEGYSVSREKKERFSLILESASTNQTSMYLCASSLSYGSGEETQYFGPGTRLLVL.

The chain uses TRBV30 and TRBJ1-2, with a possible D match to TRBD1 (5 bases). The V end was cut by 2 bases, the J end by 8 bases, with 15 bases between. This CDR3 is built from 13 residues. Germline CDR1 is GTSNPN and CDR2 is SVGIG (reference sequence). The chain's CDR3 is CAWSLPGAPGYTF. DNA for the CDR3: TGTGCCTGGAGTTTGCCCGGGGCCCCCGGCTACACCTTC.

CDR3 loop: CAWSGNRGPQETQYF. For the CDR3, the DNA is TGTGCCTGGAGCGGCAACAGGGGGCCCCAAGAGACCCAGTACTTC. This chain connects TRBV30 to TRBJ2-5; 9 nucleotides match TRBD1. There are 15 residues in the CDR3. V was pared by 3 bases and J by 1 base, with 6 bases of the junction left unmatched. Per germline, CDR1 GTSNPN and CDR2 SVGIG (reference sequence).

The chain employs TRBV28 and TRBJ2-3; D gene ambiguous. Trimming stripped 4 bases from V and 11 bases from J, with 13 bases between. This CDR3 is 12 amino acids long. Germline CDR1 is MDHEN and CDR2 is SYDVKM. Written as DNA, the CDR3 is TGTGCCAGCAGTTCCCTGTTGGGCAAGCAGTATTTT. Translation gives CASSSLLGKQYF.

A single count supports this clone. V usage is TRBV9 and J usage is TRBJ2-3, with D perhaps TRBD2 (5 bases). This CDR3 has 14 residues. V lost 4 bases and J lost 4, with 13 bases in between. The V gene's germline CDR1 is SGDLS and CDR2 YYNGEE. CDR3 region: CASSPGSVADTQYF. The CDR3 DNA is TGTGCCAGCAGCCCGGGGTCAGTGGCAGATACGCAGTATTTT. Based on the CDR3 plus reference TRBV9 and TRBJ2-3, the full variable domain is DSGVTQTPKHLITATGQRVTLRCSPRSGDLSVYWYQQSLDQGLQFLIQYYNGEERAKGNILERFSAQQFPDLHSELNLSSLELGDSALYFCASSPGSVADTQYFGPGTRLTVL.

J is TRBJ1-6 and V is TRBV6-5; no firm D call. Trimming cost V 7 bases and J 10 bases, with 11 bases left between them. There are 12 residues in the CDR3. Germline V gene data show CDR1 as MNHEY and CDR2 as SVGAGI. CDR3 in amino acids: CASTLTNSPLHF. Written as DNA, the CDR3 is TGTGCCAGCACTCTGACGAACTCACCCCTCCACTTT.

V usage is TRBV28 and J usage is TRBJ1-1; D not certain. The CDR3 extends over 14 amino acids. Germline lookup yields CDR1 MDHEN and CDR2 SYDVKM. V lost 6 bases and J 7 bases, leaving 18 bases between the germline ends. This CDR3 is CASSSTSDGLEAFF. The CDR3 coding sequence is TGTGCCAGCAGCTCTACTTCGGACGGACTTGAAGCTTTCTTT.

V gene TRBV20-1 combines with J gene TRBJ2-2; no definite D call. V was clipped by 6 bases and J by 3 bases, with 5 bases between them. The CDR3 is 11 amino acids. Germline CDR1 is DFQATT and CDR2 is SNEGSKA (reference sequence). In DNA form, the CDR3 reads TGCAGTGCGATTTACACCGGGGAGCTGTTTTTT. Translated: CSAIYTGELFF.

The chain couples TRBV24-1 to TRBJ1-2; unclear D gene. This CDR3 comprises 14 residues. The germline V gene has CDR1 KGHDR and CDR2 SFDVKD. V was shortened by 7 bases and J by 1 base, with 12 bases between the two germline ends. The CDR3 DNA follows: TGTGCCACCAGCGGTAGAGAAGATAACTATGGCTACACCTTC. It codes for CATSGREDNYGYTF.

V and J are TRBV19 and TRBJ1-1, with D possibly TRBD1 on 5 matching bases. The V gene's germline CDR1 is LNHDA and CDR2 SQIVND (reference sequence). The CDR3 spans 16 residues. V lost 1 base to trimming and J lost 2 bases, with 14 bases between them. CDR3 sequence reads: CASSIGPQELNTEAFF. The CDR3 DNA sequence: TGTGCCAGTAGTATAGGACCACAGGAACTAAACACTGAAGCTTTCTTT.

There are a few counts of this clone. V is TRBV3-1 (or the pseudogene TRBV3-2) and J is TRBJ2-7; no clear D gene. The CDR3 spans 13 residues. Germline-derived CDR1 and CDR2 are LGHDT and YNNKEL (reference sequence). Trimming left V 1 base short and J 6 bases short, with 10 bases between. CDR3 amino acids: CASSQGVGGEQYF. DNA of the CDR3: TGTGCCAGCAGCCAAGGTGTAGGCGGCGAGCAGTACTTC.

This sequence joins TRBV3-1 (or the pseudogene TRBV3-2) and TRBJ2-1, with a tentative D call TRBD2 (6 bases). The CDR3 is made up of 16 amino acids. Trimming left V 1 base short and J 5 bases short, with 15 bases between. The germline CDR1 and CDR2 sequences are LGHDT and YNNKEL (reference sequence). The chain's CDR3 is CASSQVAGSGNNEQFF. The CDR3 DNA reads as TGTGCCAGCAGCCAAGTGGCCGGGAGTGGGAACAATGAGCAGTTCTTC.

The chain employs TRBV18 and TRBJ2-1; 8 bases match TRBD2. Germline loops: CDR1 KGHSH, CDR2 LQKENI. V gave up 0 bases and J gave up 5 bases; unmatched junction bases: 3. This CDR3 is built from 15 residues. The CDR3 sequence: CASSPPGLVDNEQFF. CDR3 nucleotides: TGTGCCAGCTCACCACCGGGACTAGTCGACAATGAGCAGTTCTTC.

Only one count was recorded for this clone. The chain recombines TRBV24-1 with TRBJ1-2; unclear D gene. In germline, CDR1 is KGHDR, CDR2 SFDVKD. V was clipped by 1 base and J by 7 bases, with 15 bases between them. This CDR3 region has 15 residues. CDR3: CATSDFWVILGGYTF. CDR3 DNA sequence: TGTGCCACCAGTGATTTTTGGGTGATACTGGGTGGCTACACCTTC.